This T cell receptor beta chain was recovered during a study of beta chain features in type 1 diabetes. Study-wide points: Sequencing the cDNA could make cells with high TCR expression show up more than they should. Shortening that was moderate but significant affected the TCRB CDR3s of Type 1 diabetes patients in all four CD4+ subsets.

In regard to this clone: Its cognate antigen is unknown.

The CDR3 is 14 residues long. Germline V gene sequence: CDR1 SGHNT, CDR2 YYREEE (reference sequence). The V and J ends lost 4 bases and 5 bases, in that order; junction bases with no gene match: 7. Sequencing targeted expressed TCRB transcripts, as all isolated RNA had been reverse transcribed. Generated by immunoSEQ multiplex PCR, the TCRdb table keeps only in-frame clones and is missing some. The sample lists roughly 730,000 clones, roughly 12% seen once, with roughly 0.022% in the top ten. The chain uses TRBV5-4 and TRBJ2-5, with TRBD1 identical over 8 bases. The source material was naive CD4+ T cells from blood. The origin of this receptor is a man aged 18 to 30 with type 1 diabetes. CDR3 amino acids: CASSHRGFGETQYF. The DNA for the CDR3 is TGTGCCAGCAGCCACAGGGGGTTTGGGGAGACCCAGTACTTC.